Each of the 10 T cell receptor beta chains below was sequenced from the same sample in a study of molecular identifiers for immune sequencing clone quantification. MiXCR was run by TCRdb on the PCR reads, yielding one entry per CDR3 protein. The table records 80,000 to 130,000 distinct CDR3 sequences, around a third of them present only once. The sample was naive CD8+ T cells from blood, with Jurkat cell RNA spiked in. Stated subset: FACS-sorted CD8+CD4-CCR7+CD45RA+ naive T cells. The receptors originated from a human donor in good health. Some libraries in this study had Jurkat cell RNA spiked in.

This clonotype has just a few counts. This chain joins TRBV7-9 and TRBJ1-2; D remains unclear. With 1 base removed from V and 4 bases from J, the gap between germline ends came to 4 bases. Germline assignment: CDR1 SEHNR and CDR2 FQNEAQ (reference sequence). This CDR3 is 12 amino acids long. The CDR3, as DNA: TGTGCCAGCAGCTTAGTTTTCTATGGCTACACCTTC. Encoded protein: CASSLVFYGYTF.

As DNA, the CDR3 is TGTGCCAGCAGTTTAGTCCGACAGGCGCAAGAGACCCAGTACTTC. Translated: CASSLVRQAQETQYF. The chain uses TRBV28 and TRBJ2-5, with D possibly being TRBD1 (6 bases). This CDR3 has 15 residues. Germline lookup yields CDR1 MDHEN and CDR2 SYDVKM. V was pared by 2 bases and J by 2 bases, with 12 bases between.

This clonotype appeared a single time. The CDR3 sequence is CASPIKGVAYNEQFF. In DNA, the CDR3 is TGTGCCAGCCCCATAAAGGGTGTGGCCTACAATGAGCAGTTCTTC. V gene TRBV7-8 combines with J gene TRBJ2-1; no clear D gene. Per the germline V gene, CDR1 is SGHVS and CDR2 is FQNEAQ. Deletions cut 8 bases from V and 2 bases from J, with 16 bases between. This CDR3 comprises 15 residues. Full variable domain (outside the CDR3, taken from reference TRBV7-8 and TRBJ2-1): GAGVSQSPRYKVAKRGQDVALRCDPISGHVSLFWYQQALGQGPEFLTYFQNEAQLDKSGLPSDRFFAERPEGSVSTLKIQRTQQEDSAVYLCASPIKGVAYNEQFFGPGTRLTVL.

This clonotype occurred a few times. The rearrangement links TRBV27 to TRBJ2-7; 9 bases match TRBD1. The trim removed 5 bases at V and 1 base at J, leaving 6 bases unmatched. This CDR3 contains 15 residues. Looked up from germline, CDR1 is MNHEY and CDR2 is SMNVEV (reference sequence). The CDR3, as DNA: TGTGCCAGCAGTACCGGGACAGGGAGGTCCTACGAGCAGTACTTC. It specifies CASSTGTGRSYEQYF.

The table lists this clonotype with a few counts. The J gene is TRBJ2-7, the V gene TRBV20-1; D unresolved. Trimming removed 3 bases from V and 3 bases from J, with 9 bases in between. The CDR3 consists of 12 residues. Germline CDR1 is DFQATT and CDR2 is SNEGSKA (reference sequence). The DNA for the CDR3 is TGCAGTGCTAGTTTTGCCCTCTACGAGCAGTACTTC. Its protein is CSASFALYEQYF.

This clonotype has a handful of counts. The V call is TRBV6-6, the J call TRBJ1-1, with TRBD1 as a possible D gene (5 bases). This CDR3 region has 14 residues. Germline CDR1 and CDR2: MNHNY and SVGAGI (reference sequence). Trimming removed 7 bases from V and 8 bases from J, with 20 bases in between. DNA of the CDR3: TGTGCCAGCACCCCTTACGCCACAGGACCCGAAGCTTTCTTT. It yields the protein CASTPYATGPEAFF.

As concerns this clonotype: The junction departs from the called germline gene at one end, perhaps through a read error. The genes are TRBV6-2 or TRBV6-3 and TRBJ1-5, with a possible D match to TRBD1 (6 bases). CDR3 length equals 15 residues. The germline V gene encodes CDR1 MNHEY and CDR2 SVGEGT. The DNA for the CDR3 is TGTGCCAGCGGTTACAGGGATTATAGCAATCAGCCCCAGCATTTT. Translated: CASGYRDYSNQPQHF.

As to this clonotype: It may be a read error: a sequence one base away is much more abundant. The V and J genes are TRBV9 and TRBJ2-3, with D possibly TRBD1 on 6 matching bases. The CDR3 length is 16 residues. Germline CDR1 reads SGDLS; CDR2 reads YYNGEE. CDR3 coding DNA: TGTGCCAGCAGCGCCAACACGGCGGACAGCACAGATACGCAGAATTTT. It encodes CASSANTADSTDTQNF.

To note about this clonotype: Since a much larger clone is just one base distant, this may be a read error. The chain recombines TRBV20-1 with TRBJ1-5; 10 bases match TRBD1. V trimming: 0 bases; J trimming: 5 bases; junction bases outside the gene matches: 4. CDR3 length: 15 residues. Germline V gene sequence: CDR1 DFQATT, CDR2 SNEGSKA (reference sequence). CDR3 protein: CSARDGTGVDQPQHF. CDR3 DNA sequence: TGCAGTGCTAGAGATGGGACAGGGGTCGATCAGCCCCAGCATTTT.

Worth noting for this clonotype: A junction boundary mismatches the germline segment, possibly from a read error. The CDR3 loop reads CASGLGPDEPSGFSYEQYF. For the CDR3, the DNA is TGCGCCAGCGGCTTAGGCCCGGATGAGCCTAGCGGTTTCTCCTACGAGCAGTACTTC. The V call is TRBV13, the J call TRBJ2-7; 7 bases are a match to TRBD2. Germline CDR1 and CDR2: PRHDT and FYEKMQ (reference sequence). The CDR3 covers 19 residues.